This entry is about one T cell receptor (beta chain). The junction and the germline gene differ at one end; a read error may be behind it. The V gene's germline CDR1 is MNHNS and CDR2 SASEGT. This CDR3 is built from 18 residues. This record belongs to a study of shared T cell receptors in the human thymus. The method was immunoSEQ multiplex PCR; TCRdb's version includes in-frame clones alone and lacks a portion of them. This table holds hundreds of thousands of clones, around 87% found once. These same data were also listed under a study on human thymus T cells. That report notes: Resections from corrective heart surgery provided thymus tissue. Thymic and blood repertoires showed apparently biased V and J gene usage. Related research found strongly overlapping thymic repertoires in unrelated individuals.

This rearrangement joins TRBV6-1 to TRBJ1-3, with D maybe TRBD1 (5 bases). Sequencing was carried out using thymocytes. The TCR comes from a boy younger than two with a congenital heart defect. CDR3 nucleotides: TGTGCCAGCAGCGAAGGGGCCCCCACAACCAGCTCTGGAAACACCATATATTTT. Translating it yields CASSEGAPTTSSGNTIYF.